This T cell receptor (beta chain) was identified in a study of blood T cells in healthy people across ages (dated by TCRdb to between 2015 and 2016). As for the study more broadly: In model experiments, template switching captured roughly one uniquely barcoded TCR beta cDNA molecule for every two T cells. The study analyzed two additional independent replicas of 1 million unique cDNA reads from the same blood draw for two donors, one aged 18 to 30 and one aged 80 or older. Four age groups were formed from the donors: young (average 16 years), middle-aged (around 37), aged (approximately 60) and long-lived (more than 75). To track age-related changes in TCR beta repertoire diversity, the study relied on deep sequencing normalized with unique cDNA molecular identifiers. The research as a whole found: Estimates of total diversity based on one million sequenced T cells were considered lower bounds and underestimates. Observed TCR beta diversity correlated strongly with the percentage of naive T cells measured by flow cytometry. Conclusive comparison of naive and antigen-experienced compartments was prevented by the profiling of bulk unsorted PBMCs. Observed TCR beta diversity per million T cells fell roughly linearly with age, and a significant reduction was already apparent by age roughly 41. Donor CMV infection status was unknown, potentially confounding age-related changes in expanded clonotypes. Compared with the aged group, the long-lived group had more naive CD4+ T cells, fewer expanded clones and increased TCR diversity, suggesting age selection.

This clonotype was counted ten times or more. The specificity of this receptor is unknown. Base quality data are lacking; no much larger clone is found one base away. The donors were some 39 Caucasian individuals from Russia, aged 6 to 90 years, who were systemically healthy. Each donor gave ten milliliters of peripheral blood, collected into EDTA-treated Vacutainer tubes. Ficoll-Paque density-gradient centrifugation was used to isolate PBMCs, with at least 7 million per sample. Trizol reagent was used to extract total RNA from the PBMCs, yielding at least 5 micrograms per sample. The percentages of naive CD45RAhigh/CD27high T cells were determined by flow cytometry on a PBMC aliquot from every donor. V loses 4 bases, J loses 4 bases, and the germline ends lie 4 bases apart. Taken from the germline V gene, the CDR1 and CDR2 loops are SQVTM and ANQGSEA. The CDR3 has 10 amino acids, counting the end cysteine and phenylalanine. Only the CDR3 region is kept as DNA, spanning 30 bases read in frame from base 1.

The library was made by 5' RACE. Sequencing took place on an Illumina HiSeq 2500. A second PCR of roughly 6 to 11 cycles was run with a J-beta primer mix and a sample-barcoded 5' primer. Each TCR beta cDNA molecule received a unique molecular identifier from a template-switch 5' adaptor carrying 12 random nucleotides. Each sample yielded at least 3 million CDR3-containing paired-end reads. All of the RNA was converted into first-strand cDNA using the Mint cDNA synthesis kit, with a TRBC-specific oligonucleotide serving as the primer. Following uracil-DNA glycosylase treatment, all cDNA underwent a first 18-cycle PCR with the universal primers M1SS and BC2_uni_R. The authors processed their data as follows. For normalization, 1 million high-quality reads were randomly selected from each sample, with every read carrying a distinct molecular identifier. Reads with shared molecular identifiers were discarded instead of being binned into consensus sequences. MiTCR, set to a Q25 quality threshold and the strictest error-elimination algorithm, was used for CDR3 identification, clonotype clustering and error correction. A nonparametric unseen species model with Euler transformation was used to estimate a lower bound on total TCR beta diversity. TCRdb ran its own pipeline on the public reads, namely fastp trimming at Q25 and MiXCR clone calling, and kept in-frame beta chains. Each entry is one CDR3 protein sequence, shown with its most common DNA and genes. TCRdb's processing, not the authors', yielded these V and J calls. Counted in this sample were under 1,100,000 distinct CDR3 sequences; 20% to 25% of them appeared once. About 0.72% of the sample is held by the ten biggest clonotypes.

This sample was shared with a second study, whose subject was T cells of mothers and their children. Per that second paper: Donors were nine systemically healthy Caucasian individuals: three mothers and their six children. cDNA synthesis consumed the entire amount of extracted RNA, loaded at around 1.5 ug RNA in each 15 ul reaction. In the second PCR, the M1S primer added sample barcodes and 2-4 random nucleotides. More than 8.5 million TCR beta CDR3 reads were obtained from each mother, and roughly 3.1 million reads were obtained from each child. TCR recombination output is similarly shaped by thymic selection in related and unrelated pairs, with a minor effect exerted by inherited differences. Related mother-child pairs always showed normalized repertoire overlap that was slightly higher than in unrelated mother-child pairs, though the difference was never significant. Persistent microchimeric T cell clones were not detected, at a sensitivity of about 100 clones per million clonotypes. Deep NGS was used in the study to compare the TCR beta repertoires of mothers and children and to look for features that separate related mother-child pairs from unrelated individuals. The mean age was approximately 41 +/- 4 years for the mothers and about 10 +/- 4 years for the children. Libraries were sequenced on Illumina HiSeq 2000 with 100+100 nt paired-end reads after adapter ligation with NEBNext reagents. To prevent cross-contamination, the mother and child libraries were prepared a month apart and were sequenced in separate runs. Between roughly 500,000 and 2,100,000 distinct TCR beta clonotypes were identified per donor. Naive TCR beta clonotypes were estimated from low-frequency clonotypes matched to each donor's FACS-determined naive share, without sorting.

Sequenced: blood. The TCR comes from a girl between 2 and 10 years old in good health. The chain is made from TRBV29-1 and TRBJ2-5; the D gene is unclear. The sequenced DNA is TGCAGCGTTGTCTTAGAGACCCAGTACTTC. It codes for CSVVLETQYF.